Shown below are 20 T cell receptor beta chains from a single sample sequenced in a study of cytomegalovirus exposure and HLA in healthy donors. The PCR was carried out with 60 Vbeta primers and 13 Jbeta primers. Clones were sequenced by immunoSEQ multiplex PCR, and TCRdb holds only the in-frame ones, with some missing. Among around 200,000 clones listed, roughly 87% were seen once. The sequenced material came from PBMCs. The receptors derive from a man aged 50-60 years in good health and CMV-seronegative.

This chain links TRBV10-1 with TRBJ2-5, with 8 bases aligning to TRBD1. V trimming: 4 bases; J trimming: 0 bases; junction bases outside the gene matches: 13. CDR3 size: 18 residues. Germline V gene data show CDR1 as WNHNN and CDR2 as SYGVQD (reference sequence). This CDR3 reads CASSGRGQVGMYQETQYF. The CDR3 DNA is TGCGCCAGCAGTGGCCGGGGACAGGTCGGAATGTACCAAGAGACCCAGTACTTC.

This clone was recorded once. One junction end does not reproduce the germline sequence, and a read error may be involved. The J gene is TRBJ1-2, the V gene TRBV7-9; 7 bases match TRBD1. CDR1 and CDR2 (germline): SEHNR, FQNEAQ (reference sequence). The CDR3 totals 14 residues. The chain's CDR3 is CSSTLTGTNYGYTF. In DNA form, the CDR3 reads TGTTCCAGCACCCTGACAGGGACTAACTATGGCTACACCTTC.

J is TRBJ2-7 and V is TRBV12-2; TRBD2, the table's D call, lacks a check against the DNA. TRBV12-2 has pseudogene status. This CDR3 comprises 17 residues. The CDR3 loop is CASRLIRSGRANYEQYF. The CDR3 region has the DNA TGTGCAAGTCGCTTAATACGGAGCGGGAGGGCCAATTACGAGCAGTACTTC.

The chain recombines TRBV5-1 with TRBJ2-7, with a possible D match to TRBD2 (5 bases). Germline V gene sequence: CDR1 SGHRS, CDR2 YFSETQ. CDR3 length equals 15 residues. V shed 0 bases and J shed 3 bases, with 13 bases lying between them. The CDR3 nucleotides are TGCGCCAGCAGCTTGGCCCCGGGGATAAACTACGAGCAGTACTTC. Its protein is CASSLAPGINYEQYF.

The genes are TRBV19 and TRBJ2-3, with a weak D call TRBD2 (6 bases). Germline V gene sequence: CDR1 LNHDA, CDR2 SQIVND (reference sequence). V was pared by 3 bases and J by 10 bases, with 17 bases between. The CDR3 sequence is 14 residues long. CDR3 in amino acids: CASSMGLVNQAQYF. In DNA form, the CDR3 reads TGTGCCAGTAGTATGGGACTCGTTAATCAGGCGCAGTATTTT.

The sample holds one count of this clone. The CDR3 here is CASSKFGGGYGYTF. CDR3 coding DNA: TGTGCCAGCAGCAAATTCGGGGGAGGTTATGGCTACACCTTC. The J gene is TRBJ1-2, the V gene TRBV21-1. TRBV21-1 is described as a pseudogene. This CDR3 region has 14 residues.

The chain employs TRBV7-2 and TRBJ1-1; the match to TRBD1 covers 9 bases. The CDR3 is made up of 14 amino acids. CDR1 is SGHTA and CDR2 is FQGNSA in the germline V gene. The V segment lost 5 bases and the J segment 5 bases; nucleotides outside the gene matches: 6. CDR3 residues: CASSPTGGITEAFF. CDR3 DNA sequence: TGTGCCAGCAGCCCAACAGGGGGCATAACTGAAGCTTTCTTT.

CDR3 sequence (DNA): TGTGCCAGCAGCCCCCGACAGGGGAGGGGAGATACGCAGTATTTT. This sequence encodes CASSPRQGRGDTQYF. The chain recombines TRBV14 with TRBJ2-3, with D perhaps TRBD1 (8 bases). The CDR3 consists of 15 residues. From germline, CDR1 is SGHDN and CDR2 FVKESK. Trimming removed 4 bases from V and 5 bases from J, with 16 bases in between.

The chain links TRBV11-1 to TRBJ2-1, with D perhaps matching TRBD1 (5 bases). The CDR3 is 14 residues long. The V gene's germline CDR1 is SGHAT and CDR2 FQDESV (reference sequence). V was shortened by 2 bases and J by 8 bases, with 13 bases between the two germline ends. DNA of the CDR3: TGTGCCAGCAGCTTAAGCAGGGCCCTGGATGAGCAGTTCTTC. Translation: CASSLSRALDEQFF.

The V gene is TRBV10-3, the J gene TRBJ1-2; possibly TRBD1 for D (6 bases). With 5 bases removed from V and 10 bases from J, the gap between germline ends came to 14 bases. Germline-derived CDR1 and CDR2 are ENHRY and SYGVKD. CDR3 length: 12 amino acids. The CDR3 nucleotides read TGTGCCATCAGTTCTGGACAGAACAACTACACCTTC. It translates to CAISSGQNNYTF.

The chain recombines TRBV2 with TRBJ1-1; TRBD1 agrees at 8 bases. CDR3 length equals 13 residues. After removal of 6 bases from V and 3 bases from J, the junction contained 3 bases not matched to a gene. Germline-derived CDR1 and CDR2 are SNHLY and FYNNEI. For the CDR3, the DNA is TGTGCCAGCAGCGGACAGGGATACACTGAAGCTTTCTTT. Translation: CASSGQGYTEAFF. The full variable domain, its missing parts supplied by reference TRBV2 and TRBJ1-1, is EPEVTQTPSHQVTQMGQEVILRCVPISNHLYFYWYRQILGQKVEFLVSFYNNEISEKSEIFDDQFSVERPDGSNFTLKIRSTKLEDSAMYFCASSGQGYTEAFFGQGTRLTVV.

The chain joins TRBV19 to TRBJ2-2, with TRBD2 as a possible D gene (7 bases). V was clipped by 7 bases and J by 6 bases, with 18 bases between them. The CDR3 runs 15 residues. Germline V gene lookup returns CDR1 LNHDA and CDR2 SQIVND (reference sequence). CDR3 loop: CASKGGGAGSGELFF. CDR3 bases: TGTGCCAGTAAGGGGGGGGGCGCTGGTTCCGGGGAGCTGTTTTTT. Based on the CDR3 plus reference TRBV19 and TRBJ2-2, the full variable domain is DGGITQSPKYLFRKEGQNVTLSCEQNLNHDAMYWYRQDPGQGLRLIYYSQIVNDFQKGDIAEGYSVSREKKESFPLTVTSAQKNPTAFYLCASKGGGAGSGELFFGEGSRLTVL.

CDR3 in amino acids: CASSFRGYYEQYF. CDR3 in DNA: TGTGCCAGCAGTTTCAGGGGGTATTACGAGCAGTACTTC. The rearrangement links TRBV28 to TRBJ2-7; 7 bases map to TRBD1. The junction had 3 bases not matched to a gene; V was cut back by 3 bases and J by 4 bases. CDR3 length equals 13 residues. The germline V gene encodes CDR1 MDHEN and CDR2 SYDVKM. The entire variable domain, with the rest obtained from reference TRBV28 and TRBJ2-7, is as follows: DVKVTQSSRYLVKRTGEKVFLECVQDMDHENMFWYRQDPGLGLRLIYFSYDVKMKEKGDIPEGYSVSREKKERFSLILESASTNQTSMYLCASSFRGYYEQYFGPGTRLTVT.

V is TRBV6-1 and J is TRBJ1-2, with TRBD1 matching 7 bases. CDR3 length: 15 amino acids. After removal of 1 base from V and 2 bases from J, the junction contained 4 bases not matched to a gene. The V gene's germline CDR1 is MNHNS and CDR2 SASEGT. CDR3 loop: CASSEGAGGNYGYTF. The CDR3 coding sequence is TGTGCCAGCAGTGAAGGGGCAGGGGGAAACTATGGCTACACCTTC.

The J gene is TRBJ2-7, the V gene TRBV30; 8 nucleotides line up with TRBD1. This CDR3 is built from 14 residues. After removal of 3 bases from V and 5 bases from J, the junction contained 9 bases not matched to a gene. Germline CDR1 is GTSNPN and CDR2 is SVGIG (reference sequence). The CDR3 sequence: CAWRPWTGRNEQYF. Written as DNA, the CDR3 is TGTGCCTGGAGGCCGTGGACAGGGAGGAACGAGCAGTACTTC.

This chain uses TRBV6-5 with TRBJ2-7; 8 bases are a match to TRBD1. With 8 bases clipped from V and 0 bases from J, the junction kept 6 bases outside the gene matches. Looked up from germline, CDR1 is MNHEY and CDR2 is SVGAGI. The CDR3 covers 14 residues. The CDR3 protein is CASWDRLFSYEQYF. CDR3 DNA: TGTGCCAGCTGGGACAGGCTTTTCTCCTACGAGCAGTACTTC.

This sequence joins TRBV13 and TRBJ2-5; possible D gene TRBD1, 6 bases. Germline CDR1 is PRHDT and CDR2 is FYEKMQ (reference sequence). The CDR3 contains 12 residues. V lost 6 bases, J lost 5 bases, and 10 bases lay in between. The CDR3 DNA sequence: TGTGCCAGCAGAGGGACAACTGAGACCCAGTACTTC. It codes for CASRGTTETQYF. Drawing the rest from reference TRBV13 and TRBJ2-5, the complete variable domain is AAGVIQSPRHLIKEKRETATLKCYPIPRHDTVYWYQQGPGQDPQFLISFYEKMQSDKGSIPDRFSAQQFSDYHSELNMSSLELGDSALYFCASRGTTETQYFGPGTRLLVL.

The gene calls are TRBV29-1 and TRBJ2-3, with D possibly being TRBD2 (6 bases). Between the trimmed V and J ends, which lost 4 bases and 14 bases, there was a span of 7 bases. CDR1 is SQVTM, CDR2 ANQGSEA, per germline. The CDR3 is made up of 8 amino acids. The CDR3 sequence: CSVAEGYF. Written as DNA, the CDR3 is TGCAGCGTTGCGGAGGGGTATTTT.

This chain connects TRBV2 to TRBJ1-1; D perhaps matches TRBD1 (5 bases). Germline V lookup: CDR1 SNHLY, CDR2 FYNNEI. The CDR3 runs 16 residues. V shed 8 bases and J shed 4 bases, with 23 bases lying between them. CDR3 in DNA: TGTGCCAGCTCACTCATGGGGGGAACTAGGGGCACTGAAGCTTTCTTT. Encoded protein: CASSLMGGTRGTEAFF. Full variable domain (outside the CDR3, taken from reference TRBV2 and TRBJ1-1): EPEVTQTPSHQVTQMGQEVILRCVPISNHLYFYWYRQILGQKVEFLVSFYNNEISEKSEIFDDQFSVERPDGSNFTLKIRSTKLEDSAMYFCASSLMGGTRGTEAFFGQGTRLTVV.

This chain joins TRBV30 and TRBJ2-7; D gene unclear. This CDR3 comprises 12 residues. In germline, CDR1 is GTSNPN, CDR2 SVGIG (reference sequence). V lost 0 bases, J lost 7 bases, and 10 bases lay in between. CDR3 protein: CAWSVLQAEQYF. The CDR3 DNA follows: TGTGCCTGGAGTGTACTTCAGGCAGAGCAGTACTTC.